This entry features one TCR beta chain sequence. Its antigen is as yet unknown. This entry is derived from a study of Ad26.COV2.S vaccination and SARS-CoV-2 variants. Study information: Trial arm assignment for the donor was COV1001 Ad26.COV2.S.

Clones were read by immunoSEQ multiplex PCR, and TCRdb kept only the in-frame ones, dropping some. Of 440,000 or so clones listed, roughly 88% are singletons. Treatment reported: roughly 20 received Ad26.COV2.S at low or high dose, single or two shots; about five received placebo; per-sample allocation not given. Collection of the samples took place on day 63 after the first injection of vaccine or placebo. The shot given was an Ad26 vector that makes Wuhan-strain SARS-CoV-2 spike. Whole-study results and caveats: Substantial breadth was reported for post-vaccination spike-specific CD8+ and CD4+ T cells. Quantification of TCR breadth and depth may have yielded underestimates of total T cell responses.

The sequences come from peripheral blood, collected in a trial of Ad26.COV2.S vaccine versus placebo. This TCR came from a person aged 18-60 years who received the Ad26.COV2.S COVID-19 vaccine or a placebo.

The CDR3 coding sequence is TGTGCCAGCAGTTTATCGATGACAGGGAATCAGCCCCAGCATTTT. It specifies CASSLSMTGNQPQHF. The V and J genes are TRBV27 and TRBJ1-5, with 7 bases matching TRBD1. V was pared by 0 bases and J by 4 bases, with 3 bases of the junction left unmatched. The CDR3 contains 15 residues. Germline V CDR1 and CDR2: MNHEY, SMNVEV (reference sequence).